These 12 T cell receptor beta chains were all obtained from the same sample, sequenced in a study of T-cell reconstitution after alpha-beta-depleted transplantation in children. Molecular barcoding with unique molecular identifiers was used for the TCRbeta library. TCRdb re-called the PCR reads with MiXCR, one entry per CDR3 protein. Of over 150,000 distinct CDR3 sequences listed, around 6.8% are singletons. The specimen was PBMCs from the stem cell graft donor, collected from the stem cell graft. The receptors come from a human donor who donated a stem cell graft to a child with Wiskott-Aldrich syndrome.

A note on this clonotype: It may be a read error: a sequence one base away is much more abundant. This chain links TRBV19 with TRBJ1-2; TRBD1 might be the D (6 bases). Germline lookup yields CDR1 LNHDA and CDR2 SQIVND (reference sequence). The CDR3 spans 14 residues. The CDR3 DNA reads as TGTGCCAGCGGAGCAATCCAGGGGTTCTATGGCTACAGCTTC. It specifies CASGAIQGFYGYSF.

J is TRBJ2-5 and V is TRBV30; no definite D call. This CDR3 is 14 amino acids long. V was trimmed by 0 bases and J by 1 base, leaving 9 bases between them. Germline CDR1 GTSNPN, CDR2 SVGIG (reference sequence). The CDR3 bases are TGTGCCTGGAGTGTACGGTCCCTCCAAGAGACCCAGTACTTC. Protein sequence: CAWSVRSLQETQYF.

This clonotype was detected ten times or more. This chain uses TRBV20-1 with TRBJ2-1; D is ambiguous. With 3 bases removed from V and 4 bases from J, the gap between germline ends came to 19 bases. This CDR3 comprises 16 residues. Germline lookup yields CDR1 DFQATT and CDR2 SNEGSKA (reference sequence). The chain's CDR3 is CSASSVASYQYNEQFF. For the CDR3, the DNA is TGCAGTGCTAGTTCCGTCGCATCTTACCAATACAATGAGCAGTTCTTC.

This clonotype was seen repeatedly, ten times or more. The chain is built from TRBV7-9 and TRBJ2-5; TRBD2 aligns across 16 bases. V lost 5 bases to trimming and J lost 4 bases; unmatched junction nucleotides: 7. This CDR3 is built from 17 residues. Germline V gene sequence: CDR1 SEHNR, CDR2 FQNEAQ (reference sequence). Here the CDR3 DNA reads TGTGCCAGCAGCCTAGGGACTAGCGGGAGGGCCCGAGAGACCCAGTACTTC. Amino acids: CASSLGTSGRARETQYF.

The chain recombines TRBV6-2 or TRBV6-3 with TRBJ2-5, with TRBD2 identical over 15 bases. Germline trimming cut 4 bases from V and 1 base from J; bases unmatched to any gene: 1. The CDR3 is 16 amino acids. The germline V gene encodes CDR1 MNHEY and CDR2 SVGEGT. As DNA, the CDR3 is TGTGCCAGCAGTTGGGGACTAGCGGGAGGCCAAGAGACCCAGTACTTC. It translates to CASSWGLAGGQETQYF.

There are a few counts of this clonotype. The chain carries TRBV11-3 and TRBJ2-3; D uncertain. The ends were cut back, 0 bases at V and 8 bases at J, with 9 bases in the middle. This CDR3 is built from 13 residues. The V gene's germline CDR1 is SGHNT and CDR2 YENEEA. The CDR3 nucleotides read TGTGCCAGCAGCTTAGAACAACTCGCTACGCAGTATTTT. Translation: CASSLEQLATQYF.

The chain uses TRBV24-1 and TRBJ2-2, with no clear D. The germline V and J ends were trimmed by 3 bases and 14 bases, with 21 bases remaining between them. The CDR3 extends over 15 amino acids. CDR1 KGHDR and CDR2 SFDVKD come from the germline V gene. The chain's CDR3 is CATSDPLTLTNLLFF. CDR3 nucleotides: TGTGCCACCAGTGATCCCCTGACGCTTACCAACTTACTGTTTTTT.

At least ten counts were recorded for this clonotype. V usage is TRBV5-6 and J usage is TRBJ2-5, with TRBD1 matching over 10 bases. This CDR3 is built from 15 residues. J gave up 5 bases and V 4 bases, and 8 bases lay outside the gene matches. The germline V gene has CDR1 SGHDT and CDR2 YYEEEE. Here the CDR3 reads CASSPGQGIGETQYF. The CDR3 coding sequence is TGTGCCAGCAGCCCGGGACAGGGGATAGGCGAGACCCAGTACTTC.

In this sample, this clonotype turned up many times. CDR3 amino acids: CSVFRDNEQFF. CDR3 nucleotides: TGCAGTGTCTTTAGGGACAATGAGCAGTTCTTC. This chain joins TRBV20-1 and TRBJ2-1; D is unclear. This CDR3 region has 11 residues. V was pared by 7 bases and J by 5 bases, with 9 bases between. Germline CDR1 is DFQATT and CDR2 is SNEGSKA (reference sequence).

This clonotype was seen many times. The chain couples TRBV6-5 to TRBJ2-1; D is uncertain. Trimming shortened V by 2 bases and J by 4 bases, and 9 bases separated the two germline ends. Germline V lookup: CDR1 MNHEY, CDR2 SVGAGI. The CDR3 contains 14 residues. Written as DNA, the CDR3 is TGTGCCAGCAGTTACGCGGAAGGGTACAATGAGCAGTTCTTC. Translation gives CASSYAEGYNEQFF.

This clonotype has ten or more counts. J is TRBJ1-5 and V is TRBV12-3 or TRBV12-4; no clear D. The ends were cut back, 6 bases at V and 0 bases at J, with 3 bases in the middle. The length of the CDR3 is 12 residues. CDR3 nucleotides: TGTGCCAGCAGGTTTAGCAATCAGCCCCAGCATTTT. It translates to CASRFSNQPQHF.

This clonotype was picked up many times. This rearrangement joins TRBV5-1 to TRBJ1-2; D possibly corresponds to TRBD1 (6 bases). The CDR3 runs 14 residues. Germline assignment: CDR1 SGHRS and CDR2 YFSETQ. The germline V and J ends were trimmed by 4 bases and 2 bases, with 12 bases remaining between them. In nucleotides, the CDR3 is TGCGCCAGCAGCCCGTGGACAGCGAACTATGGCTACACCTTC. Protein sequence: CASSPWTANYGYTF.